What follows is one T cell receptor (beta chain) and its context. Antigen specificity is unknown. The sample is drawn from a study of persistence of HIV-infected CD4 T cells. In the study overall: Blood samples, up to roughly 200 mL, came from multiple time points, except a couple of leukapheresis donors sampled once. Study conclusions and caveats: CMV- and Gag-responding cells had lower TCRbeta richness than CD3/CD28-responding cells.

The stimulus was lysate of CMV-infected fibroblasts, 10 ug/mL. CD40L-negative CD69-negative CD45RO-high memory CD4+ T cells were sorted as populations depleted of antigen-responding cells. The immunoSEQ assay was version 4, run in survey mode. The table came from immunoSEQ multiplex PCR; TCRdb's copy has only in-frame clones and leaves some out. Of approximately 30,000 clones in the sample, over 80% were seen once. The CDR3 is made up of 16 amino acids. J gave up 2 bases and V 2 bases, and 9 bases lay outside the gene matches. Germline CDR1 reads GTSNPN; CDR2 reads SVGIG (reference sequence). The source material was CD4+ T cells sorted from PBMCs after roughly 19-hour stimulation, sampled from a patient who received antiretroviral therapy. This chain connects TRBV30 to TRBJ1-3, with 7 bases fitting TRBD1. This receptor was identified in an adult woman with HIV who was CMV-seropositive. The CDR3 reads CAWSPRQGRPGNTIYF. CDR3 bases: TGTGCCTGGAGTCCTAGACAGGGTCGGCCTGGAAACACCATATATTTT.